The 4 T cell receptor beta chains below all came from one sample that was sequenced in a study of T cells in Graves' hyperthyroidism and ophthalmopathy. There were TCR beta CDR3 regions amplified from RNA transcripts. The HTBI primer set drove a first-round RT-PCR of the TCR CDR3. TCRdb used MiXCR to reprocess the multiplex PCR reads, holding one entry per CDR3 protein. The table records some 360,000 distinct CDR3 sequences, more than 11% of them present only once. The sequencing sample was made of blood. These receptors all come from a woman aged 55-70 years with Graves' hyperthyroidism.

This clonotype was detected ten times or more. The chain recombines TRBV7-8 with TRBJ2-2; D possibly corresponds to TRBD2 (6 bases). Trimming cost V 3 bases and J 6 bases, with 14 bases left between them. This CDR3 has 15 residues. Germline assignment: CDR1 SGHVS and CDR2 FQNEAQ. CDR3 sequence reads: CASSLVLARSGELFF. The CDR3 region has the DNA TGTGCCAGCAGCTTGGTTCTAGCGAGGTCCGGGGAGCTGTTTTTT.

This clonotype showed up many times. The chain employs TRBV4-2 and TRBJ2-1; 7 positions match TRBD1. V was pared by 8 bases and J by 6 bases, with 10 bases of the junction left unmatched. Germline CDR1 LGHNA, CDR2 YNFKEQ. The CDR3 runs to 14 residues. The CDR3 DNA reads TGTGCCAGCGACCGACAGGGTGGTTTCAATGAGCAGTTCTTC. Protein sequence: CASDRQGGFNEQFF.

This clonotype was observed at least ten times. In nucleotides, the CDR3 is TGCAGCGCCAGGGACAGGGGGCGTCCCACTGAAGCTTTCTTT. Its protein product is CSARDRGRPTEAFF. The gene calls are TRBV29-1 and TRBJ1-1; 12 nucleotides match TRBD1. The CDR3 contains 14 residues. The V gene end was trimmed by 7 bases and the J gene end by 4 bases; junction bases not matched to a gene: 7. Looked up from germline, CDR1 is SQVTM and CDR2 is ANQGSEA.

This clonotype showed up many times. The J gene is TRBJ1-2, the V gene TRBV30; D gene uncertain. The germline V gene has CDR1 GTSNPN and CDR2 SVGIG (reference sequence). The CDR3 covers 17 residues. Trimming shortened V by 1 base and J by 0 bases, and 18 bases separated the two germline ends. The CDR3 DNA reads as TGTGCCTGGAGTGGTCTGGCAGGAAGCCGAGCTAACTATGGCTACACCTTC. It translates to CAWSGLAGSRANYGYTF.